This TCR beta chain was recovered during a study of T-cell reconstitution after alpha-beta-depleted transplantation in children. The CDR3 runs to 16 residues. CDR1 is KGHSH, CDR2 LQKENI, per germline. Trimming stripped 3 bases from V and 0 bases from J, with 12 bases between. Preparation of the TCRbeta library involved a method that used unique molecular identifiers. One entry per CDR3 protein results from TCRdb running MiXCR on the PCR reads. The repertoire holds 480,000 or so distinct CDR3 sequences, with 8% to 11% as singletons. In this sample, this clonotype turned up a few times. The input for sequencing was PBMCs, taken before TCRalphabeta/CD19-depleted stem cell transplant. The clonotype comes from a child aged 2 to 10 with inherited bone marrow failure, due to receive a stem cell transplant. The chain employs TRBV18 and TRBJ2-1; possibly TRBD2 for D (6 bases). As DNA, the CDR3 is TGTGCCAGCTCACCTTGGCGGGACGTCTCCTACAATGAGCAGTTCTTC. Encoded protein: CASSPWRDVSYNEQFF.